The 29 T cell receptor beta chains presented below share a single source sample, sequenced in a study of beta chain features in type 1 diabetes. Expressed TCRB transcripts were sequenced after all isolated RNA was converted to cDNA. TCRdb keeps only in-frame clones here, not all; method: immunoSEQ multiplex PCR. The repertoire holds some 410,000 clones, more than 11% seen once, with 0.035% to 0.04% in the top ten. Sample: naive CD4+ T cells from blood. The receptor source for this set is a man aged 25 to 40 in good health.

This clone was seen only a few times. V is TRBV7-2 and J is TRBJ2-1; possibly TRBD2 for D (6 bases). V lost 5 bases to trimming and J lost 4 bases, with 15 bases between them. The CDR3 runs to 15 residues. Germline V CDR1 and CDR2: SGHTA, FQGNSA. CDR3 nucleotide sequence: TGTGCCAGCAGCCGAGTGATAGCGGAGTACAATGAGCAGTTCTTC. It encodes CASSRVIAEYNEQFF.

The chain has TRBV7-9 and TRBJ2-5; 9 positions match TRBD1. The CDR3 spans 15 residues. Losses at the gene ends were 4 bases for V and 5 bases for J; bases not matched to a gene: 8. CDR1 and CDR2 (germline): SEHNR, FQNEAQ (reference sequence). CDR3 sequence reads: CASSSVGTGYETQYF. The CDR3 DNA reads TGTGCCAGCAGCTCAGTGGGGACAGGGTATGAGACCCAGTACTTC.

CDR3 residues: CASSLSHNTGELFF. CDR3 nucleotide sequence: TGTGCCAGCAGCTTAAGTCATAACACCGGGGAGCTGTTTTTT. The chain carries TRBV7-2 and TRBJ2-2; no firm D call. The CDR3 runs 14 residues. CDR1 is SGHTA, CDR2 FQGNSA, per germline. The V and J ends lost 2 bases and 2 bases respectively, with 6 bases between them.

This clone was counted between two and nine times. This chain connects TRBV5-1 to TRBJ2-2; no clear D. Trimming took off 0 bases at V and 3 bases at J, with 6 bases between the two ends. Germline V lookup: CDR1 SGHRS, CDR2 YFSETQ. The length of the CDR3 is 14 residues. CDR3 DNA: TGCGCCAGCAGCTTGGAGTCTTACACCGGGGAGCTGTTTTTT. Amino acids: CASSLESYTGELFF.

This chain links TRBV7-6 with TRBJ2-5, with TRBD1 as a possible D gene (5 bases). Germline V lookup: CDR1 SGHVS, CDR2 FNYEAQ. The CDR3 consists of 16 residues. Trimming removed 6 bases at V and 3 bases at J, with 20 bases between. For the CDR3, the DNA is TGTGCCAGCAGGAACATCCTAAGGGGAATAAAAGAGACCCAGTACTTC. This encodes CASRNILRGIKETQYF.

This clone was seen a few times. The rearrangement links TRBV29-1 to TRBJ2-5, with TRBD2 matching over 12 bases. The junction had 4 bases not matched to a gene; V was cut back by 6 bases and J by 2 bases. CDR1 SQVTM and CDR2 ANQGSEA come from the germline V gene. CDR3 size: 14 residues. The CDR3 region has the DNA TGCAGCGTGAGACTAGCGGGGGTGCAAGAGACCCAGTACTTC. Protein product: CSVRLAGVQETQYF.

The chain combines TRBV9 with TRBJ1-2; 7 bases match TRBD1. CDR1 and CDR2 from the germline V gene are SGDLS and YYNGEE. The CDR3 runs to 15 residues. V lost 1 base and J lost 6; bases outside the gene matches: 9. CDR3 sequence reads: CASSVTGVTLDGYTF. In nucleotides, the CDR3 is TGTGCCAGCAGCGTAACAGGGGTGACTTTGGATGGCTACACCTTC.

This clone has more than one count but fewer than ten. The chain uses TRBV4-3 and TRBJ2-7, with D unresolved. The CDR3 length is 18 residues. Germline V gives CDR1 LGHNA, CDR2 YSLEER. V gave up 2 bases and J gave up 6 bases, with 26 bases separating them. DNA for the CDR3: TGCGCCAGCAGCCAACCTAACACGAAAAGTCCTTTCGGTTGCGAGCAGTACGTC. This encodes CASSQPNTKSPFGCEQYV.

The V gene is TRBV18, the J gene TRBJ1-1; no clear D gene. Germline-derived CDR1 and CDR2 are KGHSH and LQKENI. V was shortened by 2 bases and J by 3 bases, with 10 bases between the two germline ends. The CDR3 covers 14 residues. CDR3 loop: CASSPRTVDTEAFF. The CDR3 nucleotides read TGTGCCAGCTCACCAAGAACAGTCGACACTGAAGCTTTCTTT.

The CDR3 bases are TGCAGCGTTGATCTAACTGGAAACACCATATATTTT. It specifies CSVDLTGNTIYF. This chain links TRBV29-1 with TRBJ1-3; D is uncertain. Germline CDR1 SQVTM, CDR2 ANQGSEA. There are 12 residues in the CDR3. Trimming took off 3 bases at V and 2 bases at J, with 5 bases between the two ends.

This clone came up a few times. V usage is TRBV11-1 and J usage is TRBJ2-1; D is unresolved. Germline V CDR1 and CDR2: SGHAT, FQDESV (reference sequence). The CDR3 consists of 18 residues. Trimming stripped 4 bases from V and 1 base from J, with 20 bases between. CDR3 sequence (DNA): TGTGCCAGCAGCTCACCCCTCCTTCAGGTCACTTCCTACAATGAGCAGTTCTTC. Protein: CASSSPLLQVTSYNEQFF.

Only a few counts were recorded for this clone. This chain uses TRBV7-9 with TRBJ2-1; D not certain. CDR3 length: 13 amino acids. Looked up from germline, CDR1 is SEHNR and CDR2 is FQNEAQ (reference sequence). V was pared by 4 bases and J by 10 bases, with 14 bases between. This CDR3 reads CASSYAEAGEQFF. CDR3 in DNA: TGTGCCAGCAGCTATGCCGAGGCTGGGGAGCAGTTCTTC.

Only a few counts were recorded for this clone. This chain links TRBV4-3 with TRBJ2-3; D uncertain. The CDR3 extends over 13 amino acids. Germline V gives CDR1 LGHNA, CDR2 YSLEER. With 1 base removed from V and 5 bases from J, the gap between germline ends came to 7 bases. The CDR3 nucleotides are TGCGCCAGCAGCCAAGGGCTCGGAGATACGCAGTATTTT. Translated: CASSQGLGDTQYF.

This clone has only a few counts. The chain carries TRBV6-5 and TRBJ2-6; perhaps TRBD2 as D (5 bases). The CDR3 contains 14 residues. Germline assignment: CDR1 MNHEY and CDR2 SVGAGI. V was trimmed by 7 bases and J by 2 bases, leaving 9 bases between them. DNA for the CDR3: TGTGCCAGCACAAAGGGAGCTGGGGCCAACGTCCTGACTTTC. It codes for CASTKGAGANVLTF.

The rearrangement uses TRBV3-1 (or the pseudogene TRBV3-2) and TRBJ2-7; D gene ambiguous. Trimming took 10 bases from V and 4 from J, leaving 5 bases between them. Germline V gene sequence: CDR1 LGHDT, CDR2 YNNKEL (reference sequence). The CDR3 has 9 amino acids. CDR3 sequence reads: CAKKYEQYV. The DNA of the CDR3 is TGTGCCAAAAAGTACGAGCAGTACGTC.

The chain carries TRBV7-2 and TRBJ2-2; D is unclear. Germline CDR1 reads SGHTA; CDR2 reads FQGNSA. Trimming pared 5 bases from V and 7 bases from J, leaving 11 bases between. This CDR3 region has 13 residues. The CDR3 region is CASSPVDGGELFF. The CDR3 DNA sequence: TGTGCCAGCAGCCCTGTAGATGGCGGGGAGCTGTTTTTT.

This clone turned up a few times. The chain uses TRBV5-1 and TRBJ2-7, with D tentatively TRBD1 (6 bases). The CDR3 is 14 residues long. Trimming stripped 3 bases from V and 2 bases from J, with 12 bases between. Germline V lookup: CDR1 SGHRS, CDR2 YFSETQ. CDR3: CASSSVQGPYEQYF. CDR3 coding DNA: TGCGCCAGCAGCTCAGTACAGGGACCCTACGAGCAGTACTTC.

The V and J genes are TRBV7-2 and TRBJ2-3; no definite D call. Trimming left V 6 bases short and J 0 bases short, with 7 bases between. The CDR3 contains 13 residues. Germline CDR1 SGHTA, CDR2 FQGNSA. The CDR3 loop reads CASRRTSTDTQYF. CDR3 sequence (DNA): TGTGCCAGCAGGCGAACTAGCACAGATACGCAGTATTTT.

The rearrangement joins TRBV7-8 to TRBJ2-1, with 9 bases identical to TRBD1. This CDR3 is 14 amino acids long. The V and J ends lost 5 bases and 8 bases, in that order; junction bases with no gene match: 7. CDR1 and CDR2 (germline): SGHVS, FQNEAQ. CDR3 sequence reads: CASSAPGQGYEQFF. The CDR3 DNA sequence: TGTGCCAGCAGCGCTCCGGGACAGGGCTATGAGCAGTTCTTC.

The chain joins TRBV27 to TRBJ2-3; 9 bases line up with TRBD2. The CDR3 consists of 15 residues. J gave up 0 bases and V 6 bases, and 4 bases lay outside the gene matches. Germline V gene lookup returns CDR1 MNHEY and CDR2 SMNVEV (reference sequence). This CDR3 reads CASRIAGASTDTQYF. CDR3 in DNA: TGTGCCAGCAGGATAGCGGGAGCAAGCACAGATACGCAGTATTTT.

The chain carries TRBV11-2 and TRBJ2-1; 8 bases agree with TRBD2. V lost 2 bases, J lost 8 bases, and 5 bases stayed unmatched. The CDR3 is 14 amino acids. From germline, CDR1 is SGHAT and CDR2 FQNNGV. DNA of the CDR3: TGTGCCAGCAGCTTATTAGCGGGAACGGATGAGCAGTTCTTC. Protein: CASSLLAGTDEQFF.

The chain carries TRBV7-2 and TRBJ2-1; TRBD2 agrees at 11 bases. The J segment lost 7 bases and the V segment lost 3 bases, leaving 5 bases of the junction unmatched. This CDR3 region has 15 residues. Germline V gene lookup returns CDR1 SGHTA and CDR2 FQGNSA. The CDR3, as DNA: TGTGCCAGCAGCTTGACTAGCGGGATTAGTAATGAGCAGTTCTTC. Translating it yields CASSLTSGISNEQFF.

This clone has only a few counts. This chain uses TRBV4-3 with TRBJ2-3; TRBD1 agrees at 7 bases. The CDR3 spans 17 residues. CDR1 and CDR2 (germline): LGHNA, YSLEER. With 1 base clipped from V and 1 base from J, the junction kept 8 bases outside the gene matches. CDR3 DNA sequence: TGCGCCAGCAGCCAAGCCACAACAGGGGTGGGCACAGATACGCAGTATTTT. Translation gives CASSQATTGVGTDTQYF.

This clone was detected ten times or more. J is TRBJ2-6 and V is TRBV7-9; the D is unclear. Germline V gives CDR1 SEHNR, CDR2 FQNEAQ (reference sequence). CDR3 length: 17 amino acids. The V end lost 6 bases, the J end lost 2 bases, and 17 bases lay between the germline ends. The CDR3 protein is CASSTFGADTGANVLTF. The CDR3, as DNA: TGTGCCAGCAGTACGTTCGGCGCTGATACTGGGGCCAACGTCCTGACTTTC. The whole variable domain, filled in from reference TRBV7-9 and TRBJ2-6, reads DTGVSQNPRHKITKRGQNVTFRCDPISEHNRLYWYRQTLGQGPEFLTYFQNEAQLEKSRLLSDRFSAERPKGSFSTLEIQRTEQGDSAMYLCASSTFGADTGANVLTFGAGSRLTVL.

V is TRBV7-2 and J is TRBJ2-3; TRBD2 might be the D (6 bases). V shed 5 bases and J shed 1 base, with 13 bases lying between them. This CDR3 has 15 residues. Germline V lookup: CDR1 SGHTA, CDR2 FQGNSA. The CDR3 region is CASSLRRGGTDTQYF. For the CDR3, the DNA is TGTGCCAGCAGCCTTCGGAGGGGAGGCACAGATACGCAGTATTTT. Using reference TRBV7-2 and TRBJ2-3 for the parts outside the CDR3, the full variable domain is GAGVSQSPSNKVTEKGKDVELRCDPISGHTALYWYRQSLGQGLEFLIYFQGNSAPDKSGLPSDRFSAERTGGSVSTLTIQRTQQEDSAVYLCASSLRRGGTDTQYFGPGTRLTVL.

The CDR3 here is CASSLGVDTQYF. In DNA form, the CDR3 reads TGTGCCAGCAGCTTAGGGGTAGATACGCAGTATTTT. The genes are TRBV7-9 and TRBJ2-3; no clear D. Between the trimmed V and J ends, which lost 1 base and 5 bases, there was a span of 4 bases. In germline, CDR1 is SEHNR, CDR2 FQNEAQ (reference sequence). CDR3 length: 12 amino acids.

The chain recombines TRBV7-2 with TRBJ2-5; D not resolved. The CDR3 runs to 14 residues. Germline assignment: CDR1 SGHTA and CDR2 FQGNSA. Between the trimmed V and J ends, which lost 5 bases and 1 base, there was a span of 11 bases. The CDR3 nucleotides read TGTGCCAGCAGCCCAGTGGCGGCCCAAGAGACCCAGTACTTC. Its protein is CASSPVAAQETQYF.

A few counts support this clone. The chain couples TRBV9 to TRBJ2-7, with a possible D match to TRBD1 (6 bases). The ends were cut back, 2 bases at V and 2 bases at J, with 11 bases in the middle. In germline, CDR1 is SGDLS, CDR2 YYNGEE. The CDR3 extends over 14 amino acids. The CDR3 here is CASSVGTRPYEQYF. For the CDR3, the DNA is TGTGCCAGCAGCGTCGGGACAAGACCCTACGAGCAGTACTTC.

V usage is TRBV6-5 and J usage is TRBJ1-6; D gene unclear. The CDR3 is 14 amino acids. V lost 7 bases and J 7 bases, leaving 14 bases between the germline ends. CDR1 and CDR2 (germline): MNHEY, SVGAGI. CDR3 amino acids: CASKVVGENSPLHF. The CDR3 DNA sequence: TGTGCCAGCAAAGTTGTGGGCGAAAATTCACCCCTCCACTTT.